These 8 T cell receptor beta chains share one sample of origin, sequenced in a study of identical twins. One entry per CDR3 protein results from TCRdb running MiXCR on the 5' RACE reads. Here the sample spans around 490,000 distinct CDR3 sequences, roughly an eighth being singletons. The same data also went into a second study, on yellow fever vaccine responses in identical twins.

Material for sequencing was CD4+ T cells sorted from blood. The receptors originated from a woman aged 18-29 years in good health.

The rearrangement joins TRBV20-1 to TRBJ2-2, with D possibly TRBD1 on 5 matching bases. V was clipped by 5 bases and J by 6 bases, with 13 bases between them. Germline CDR1 and CDR2: DFQATT and SNEGSKA (reference sequence). This CDR3 has 13 residues. The CDR3 DNA follows: TGCAGTGCTGAATACAGGTTATCCGGGGAGCTGTTTTTT. It codes for CSAEYRLSGELFF.

The chain joins TRBV10-3 to TRBJ2-2; D uncertain. V was shortened by 10 bases and J by 0 bases, with 12 bases between the two germline ends. Germline V CDR1 and CDR2: ENHRY, SYGVKD. There are 14 residues in the CDR3. The CDR3, as DNA: TGTGCCACCCAGCGAGGAACGAACACCGGGGAGCTGTTTTTT. This encodes CATQRGTNTGELFF.

This clonotype was seen ten or more times. The chain links TRBV12-3 or TRBV12-4 to TRBJ2-3, with 8 nucleotides matching TRBD2. The CDR3 consists of 16 residues. Germline trimming cut 5 bases from V and 2 bases from J; bases unmatched to any gene: 9. The CDR3 reads CASSTTSGAFTDTQYF. The CDR3 nucleotides read TGTGCCAGCAGTACTACTAGCGGAGCCTTCACAGATACGCAGTATTTT.

At least ten counts were recorded for this clonotype. The chain is built from TRBV7-9 and TRBJ2-7, with TRBD1 as a possible D gene (6 bases). Germline values: CDR1 SEHNR, CDR2 FQNEAQ (reference sequence). Trimming pared 4 bases from V and 6 bases from J, leaving 10 bases between. The CDR3 sequence is 12 residues long. The CDR3 DNA is TGTGCCAGCAGCTCACAGGGTACCGAGCAGTACTTC. Translation: CASSSQGTEQYF.

This clonotype came up a few times. Here the CDR3 DNA reads TGTGCCAGCAGTTCCCTCGGGGGGGGGCTGAACACTGAAGCTTTCTTT. This translates into CASSSLGGGLNTEAFF. The chain employs TRBV6-5 and TRBJ1-1; D might be TRBD1 (6 bases). Per germline, CDR1 MNHEY and CDR2 SVGAGI. Trimming cost V 4 bases and J 0 bases, with 15 bases left between them. The CDR3 totals 16 residues.

This clonotype was seen repeatedly, ten times or more. J is TRBJ2-2 and V is TRBV2; unclear D gene. The germline V gene encodes CDR1 SNHLY and CDR2 FYNNEI. V shed 7 bases and J shed 1 base, with 10 bases lying between them. The CDR3 covers 14 residues. The CDR3: CASILSGNTGELFF. CDR3 bases: TGTGCCAGCATTTTGTCAGGGAACACCGGGGAGCTGTTTTTT. The whole variable domain, filled in from reference TRBV2 and TRBJ2-2, reads EPEVTQTPSHQVTQMGQEVILRCVPISNHLYFYWYRQILGQKVEFLVSFYNNEISEKSEIFDDQFSVERPDGSNFTLKIRSTKLEDSAMYFCASILSGNTGELFFGEGSRLTVL.

This clonotype was counted a few times. The chain recombines TRBV4-3 with TRBJ2-1, with 14 bases identical to TRBD2. V lost 0 bases to trimming and J lost 12 bases; unmatched junction nucleotides: 4. Germline V gives CDR1 LGHNA, CDR2 YSLEER. This CDR3 has 15 amino acids. CDR3 residues: CASSQDLGTSGRQFF. CDR3 nucleotide sequence: TGCGCCAGCAGCCAAGATCTCGGGACTAGCGGGAGGCAGTTCTTC.

This chain joins TRBV24-1 and TRBJ2-5; D is ambiguous. V lost 3 bases, J lost 2 bases, and 12 bases lay in between. CDR1 KGHDR and CDR2 SFDVKD come from the germline V gene. CDR3 length: 15 residues. CDR3 sequence: CATSDVSSAQETQYF. The CDR3 nucleotides read TGTGCCACCAGTGATGTCAGTTCTGCTCAAGAGACCCAGTACTTC.